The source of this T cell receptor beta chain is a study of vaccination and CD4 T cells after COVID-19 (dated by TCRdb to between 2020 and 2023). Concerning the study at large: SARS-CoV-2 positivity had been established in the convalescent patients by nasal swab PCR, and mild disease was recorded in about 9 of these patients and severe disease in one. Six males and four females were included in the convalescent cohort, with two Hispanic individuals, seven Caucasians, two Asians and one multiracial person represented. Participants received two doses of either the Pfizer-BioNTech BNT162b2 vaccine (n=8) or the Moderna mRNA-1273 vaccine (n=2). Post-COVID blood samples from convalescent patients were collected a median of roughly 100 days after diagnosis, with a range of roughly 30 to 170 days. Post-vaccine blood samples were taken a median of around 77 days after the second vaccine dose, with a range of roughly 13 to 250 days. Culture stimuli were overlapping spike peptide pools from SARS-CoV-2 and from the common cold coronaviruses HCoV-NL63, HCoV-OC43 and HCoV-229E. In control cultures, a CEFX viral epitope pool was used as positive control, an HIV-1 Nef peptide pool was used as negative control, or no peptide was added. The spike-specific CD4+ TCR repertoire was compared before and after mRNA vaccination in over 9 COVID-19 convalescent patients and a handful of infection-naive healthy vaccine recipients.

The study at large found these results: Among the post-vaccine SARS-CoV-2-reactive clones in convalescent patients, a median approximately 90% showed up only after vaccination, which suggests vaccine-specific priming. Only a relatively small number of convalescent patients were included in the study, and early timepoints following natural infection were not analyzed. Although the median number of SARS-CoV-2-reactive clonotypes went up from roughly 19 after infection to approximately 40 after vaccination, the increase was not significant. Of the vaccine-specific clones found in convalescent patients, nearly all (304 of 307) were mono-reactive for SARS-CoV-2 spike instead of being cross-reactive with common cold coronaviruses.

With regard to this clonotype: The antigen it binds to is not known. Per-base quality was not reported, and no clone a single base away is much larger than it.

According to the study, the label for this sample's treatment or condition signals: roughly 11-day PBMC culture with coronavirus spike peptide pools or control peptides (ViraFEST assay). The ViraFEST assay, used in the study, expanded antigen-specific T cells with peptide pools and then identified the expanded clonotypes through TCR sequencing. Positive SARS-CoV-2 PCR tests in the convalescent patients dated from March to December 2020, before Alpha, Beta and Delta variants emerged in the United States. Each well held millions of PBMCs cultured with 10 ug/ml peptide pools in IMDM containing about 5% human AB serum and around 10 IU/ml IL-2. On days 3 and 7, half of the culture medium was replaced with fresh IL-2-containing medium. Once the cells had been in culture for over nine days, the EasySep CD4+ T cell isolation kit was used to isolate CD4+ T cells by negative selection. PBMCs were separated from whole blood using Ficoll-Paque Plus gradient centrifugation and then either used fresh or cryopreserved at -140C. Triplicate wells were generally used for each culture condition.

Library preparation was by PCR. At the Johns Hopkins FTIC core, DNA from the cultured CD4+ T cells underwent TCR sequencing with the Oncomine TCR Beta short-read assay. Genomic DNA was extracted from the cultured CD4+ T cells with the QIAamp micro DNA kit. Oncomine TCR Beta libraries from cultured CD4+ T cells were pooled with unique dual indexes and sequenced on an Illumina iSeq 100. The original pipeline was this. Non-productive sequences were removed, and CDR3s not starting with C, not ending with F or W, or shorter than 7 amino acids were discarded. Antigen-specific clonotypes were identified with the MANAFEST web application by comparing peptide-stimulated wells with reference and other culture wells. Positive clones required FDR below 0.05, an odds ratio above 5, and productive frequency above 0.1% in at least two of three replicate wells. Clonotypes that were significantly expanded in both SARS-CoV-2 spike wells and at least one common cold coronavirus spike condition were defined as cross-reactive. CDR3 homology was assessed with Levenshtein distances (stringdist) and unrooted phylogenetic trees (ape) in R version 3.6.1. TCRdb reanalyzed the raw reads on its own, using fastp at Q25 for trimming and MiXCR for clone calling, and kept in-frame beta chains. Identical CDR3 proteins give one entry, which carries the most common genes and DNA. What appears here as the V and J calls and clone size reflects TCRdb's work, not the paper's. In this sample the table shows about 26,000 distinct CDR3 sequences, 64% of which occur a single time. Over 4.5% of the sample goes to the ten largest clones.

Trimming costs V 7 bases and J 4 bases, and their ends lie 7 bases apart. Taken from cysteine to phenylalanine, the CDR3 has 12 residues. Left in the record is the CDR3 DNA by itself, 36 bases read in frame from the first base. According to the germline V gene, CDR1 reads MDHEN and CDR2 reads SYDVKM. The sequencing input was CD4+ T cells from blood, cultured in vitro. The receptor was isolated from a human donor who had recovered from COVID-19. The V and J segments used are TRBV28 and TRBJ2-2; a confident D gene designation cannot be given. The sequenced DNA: TGTGCCAGCAAAGTCCTCACCGGGGAGCTGTTTTTT. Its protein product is CASKVLTGELFF.